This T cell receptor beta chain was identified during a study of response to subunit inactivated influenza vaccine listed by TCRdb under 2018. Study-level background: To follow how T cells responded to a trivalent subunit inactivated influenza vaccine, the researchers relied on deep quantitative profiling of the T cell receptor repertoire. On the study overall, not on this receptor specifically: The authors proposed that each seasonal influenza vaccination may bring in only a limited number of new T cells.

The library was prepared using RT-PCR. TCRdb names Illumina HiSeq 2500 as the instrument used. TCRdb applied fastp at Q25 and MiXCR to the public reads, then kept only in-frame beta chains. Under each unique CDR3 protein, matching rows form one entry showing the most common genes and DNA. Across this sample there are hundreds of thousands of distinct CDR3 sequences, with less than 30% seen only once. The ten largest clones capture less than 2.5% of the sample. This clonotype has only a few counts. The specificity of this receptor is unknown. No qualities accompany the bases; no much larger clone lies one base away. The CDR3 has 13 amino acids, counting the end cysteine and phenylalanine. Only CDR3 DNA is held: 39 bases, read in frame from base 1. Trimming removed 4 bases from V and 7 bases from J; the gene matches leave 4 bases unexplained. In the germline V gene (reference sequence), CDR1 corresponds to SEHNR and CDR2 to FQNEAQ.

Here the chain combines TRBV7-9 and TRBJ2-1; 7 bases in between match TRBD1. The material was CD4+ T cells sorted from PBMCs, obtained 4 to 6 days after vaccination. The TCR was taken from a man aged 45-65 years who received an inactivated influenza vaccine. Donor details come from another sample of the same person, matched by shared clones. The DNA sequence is TGTGCCAGCAGCTACAACAGGGGTAATGAGCAGTTCTTC. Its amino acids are CASSYNRGNEQFF.